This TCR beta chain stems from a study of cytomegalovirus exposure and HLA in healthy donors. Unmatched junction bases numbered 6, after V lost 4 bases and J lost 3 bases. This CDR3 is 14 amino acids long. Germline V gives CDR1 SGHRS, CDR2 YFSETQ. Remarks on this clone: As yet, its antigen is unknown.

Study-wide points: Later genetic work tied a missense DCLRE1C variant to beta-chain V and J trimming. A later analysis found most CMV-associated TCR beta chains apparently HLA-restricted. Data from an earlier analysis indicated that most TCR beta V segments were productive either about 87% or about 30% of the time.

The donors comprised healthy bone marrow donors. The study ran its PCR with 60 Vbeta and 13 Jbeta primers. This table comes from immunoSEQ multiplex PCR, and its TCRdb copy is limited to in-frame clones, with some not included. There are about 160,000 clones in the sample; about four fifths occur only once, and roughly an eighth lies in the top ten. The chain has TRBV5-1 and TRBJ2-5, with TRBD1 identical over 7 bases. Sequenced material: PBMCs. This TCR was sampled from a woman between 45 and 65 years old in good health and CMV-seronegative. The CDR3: CASSPTGAEETQYF. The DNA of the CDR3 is TGCGCCAGCAGCCCAACAGGGGCGGAAGAGACCCAGTACTTC.